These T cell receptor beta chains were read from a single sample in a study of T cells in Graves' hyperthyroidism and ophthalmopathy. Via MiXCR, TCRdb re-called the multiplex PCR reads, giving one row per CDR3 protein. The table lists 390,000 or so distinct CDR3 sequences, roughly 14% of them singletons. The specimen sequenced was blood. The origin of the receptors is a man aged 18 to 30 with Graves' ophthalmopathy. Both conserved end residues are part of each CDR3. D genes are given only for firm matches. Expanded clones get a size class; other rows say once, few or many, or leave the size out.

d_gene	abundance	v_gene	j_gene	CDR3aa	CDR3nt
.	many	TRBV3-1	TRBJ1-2	CASSQEGLLETF	TGTGCCAGCAGCCAAGAAGGCCTGTTGGAAACCTTC
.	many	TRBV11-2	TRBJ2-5	CASTVLEGRGWTQYF	TGTGCCAGCACCGTCCTCGAGGGGCGCGGCTGGACCCAGTACTTC
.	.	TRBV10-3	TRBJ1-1	CAISVFEGEAFF	TGTGCCATCAGTGTGTTCGAGGGTGAAGCTTTCTTT
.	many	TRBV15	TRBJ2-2	CATSRDLASAGELFF	TGTGCCACCAGCAGAGATCTGGCTTCCGCCGGGGAGCTGTTTTTT
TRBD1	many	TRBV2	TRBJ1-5	CASRGGQGAHQPQHF	TGTGCCAGCAGGGGGGGACAGGGGGCCCATCAGCCCCAGCATTTT
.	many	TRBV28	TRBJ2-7	CASSYQGIYEQYF	TGTGCCAGCAGTTACCAGGGGATATACGAGCAGTACTTC
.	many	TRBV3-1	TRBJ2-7	CASSQDPTGEQYF	TGTGCCAGCAGCCAAGACCCCACCGGTGAGCAGTACTTC
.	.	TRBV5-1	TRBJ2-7	CASSRSMEGPGQPNYEQYF	TGCGCCAGCAGTAGATCAATGGAGGGGCCGGGACAGCCCAACTACGAGCAGTACTTC
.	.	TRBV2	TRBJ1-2	CASTVDRNLLYGYTF	TGTGCCAGCACCGTGGACAGAAATCTACTCTATGGCTACACCTTC
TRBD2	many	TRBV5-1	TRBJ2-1	CASSLEFPGLASNEQFF	TGCGCCAGCAGCTTGGAATTCCCGGGACTAGCTTCCAATGAGCAGTTCTTC
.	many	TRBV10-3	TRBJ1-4	CAISREAATNEKLFF	TGTGCCATCAGCAGAGAGGCTGCAACTAATGAAAAACTGTTTTTT
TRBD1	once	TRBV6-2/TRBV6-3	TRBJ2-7	CASSGRDRGYQQYF	TGTGCCAGCAGTGGCCGGGACAGGGGCTATCAGCAGTACTTC
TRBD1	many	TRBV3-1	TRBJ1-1	CASSQPQGATEAFF	TGTGCCAGCAGCCAGCCACAGGGGGCTACTGAAGCTTTCTTT